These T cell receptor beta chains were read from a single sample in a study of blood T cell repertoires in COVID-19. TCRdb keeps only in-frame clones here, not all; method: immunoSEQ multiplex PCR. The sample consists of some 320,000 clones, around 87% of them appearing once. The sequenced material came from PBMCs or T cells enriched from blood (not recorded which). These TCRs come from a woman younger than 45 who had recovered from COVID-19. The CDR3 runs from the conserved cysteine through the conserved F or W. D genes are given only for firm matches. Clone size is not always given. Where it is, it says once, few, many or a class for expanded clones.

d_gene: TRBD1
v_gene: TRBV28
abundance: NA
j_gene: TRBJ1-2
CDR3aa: CASGSPGQNYGYTF
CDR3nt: TGTGCCAGCGGTTCACCGGGACAGAACTATGGCTACACCTTC

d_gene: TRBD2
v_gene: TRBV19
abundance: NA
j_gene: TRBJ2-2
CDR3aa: CASSTGLAGNTGELFF
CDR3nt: TGTGCCAGTAGTACCGGACTAGCGGGGAACACCGGGGAGCTGTTTTTT

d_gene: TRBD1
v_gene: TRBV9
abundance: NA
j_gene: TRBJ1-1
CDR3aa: CASSPRQGNTEAFF
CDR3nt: TGTGCCAGCAGCCCCCGACAGGGGAACACTGAAGCTTTCTTT

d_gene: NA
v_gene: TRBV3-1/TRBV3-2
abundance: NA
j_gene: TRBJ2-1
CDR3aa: CASSPSGLTLPNEQFF
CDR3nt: TGTGCCAGCAGCCCAAGCGGACTAACCCTACCCAATGAGCAGTTCTTC

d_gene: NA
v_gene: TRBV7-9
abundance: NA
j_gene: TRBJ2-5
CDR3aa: CASSLQTTGETQYF
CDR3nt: TGTGCCAGCAGCTTACAGACTACTGGGGAGACCCAGTACTTC

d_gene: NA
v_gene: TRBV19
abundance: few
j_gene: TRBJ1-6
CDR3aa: CASSRGSLGVNSPLHF
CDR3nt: TGTGCCAGTAGCAGGGGATCTTTAGGAGTGAATTCACCCCTCCACTTT

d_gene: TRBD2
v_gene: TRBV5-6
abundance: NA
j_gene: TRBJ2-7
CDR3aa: CASSLGAGTSSYEQYF
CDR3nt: TGTGCCAGCAGCTTGGGGGCAGGGACTAGCTCCTACGAGCAGTACTTC

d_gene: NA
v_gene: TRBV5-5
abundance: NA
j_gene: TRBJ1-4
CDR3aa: CASSLQWTNEKLFF
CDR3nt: TGTGCCAGCAGCTTACAGTGGACTAATGAAAAACTGTTTTTT

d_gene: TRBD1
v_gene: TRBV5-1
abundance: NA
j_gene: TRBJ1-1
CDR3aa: CASSWRQGNTEAFF
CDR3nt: TGCGCCAGCAGCTGGAGACAGGGAAACACTGAAGCTTTCTTT

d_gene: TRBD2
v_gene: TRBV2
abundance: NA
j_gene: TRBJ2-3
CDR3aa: CASSGTSGEATDTQYF
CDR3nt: TGTGCCAGCAGTGGGACTAGCGGGGAGGCAACAGATACGCAGTATTTT

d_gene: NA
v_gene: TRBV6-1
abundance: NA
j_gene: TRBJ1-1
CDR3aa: CASSEFVGGLGNTEAFF
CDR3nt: TGTGCCAGCAGTGAATTCGTCGGGGGGCTGGGGAACACTGAAGCTTTCTTT

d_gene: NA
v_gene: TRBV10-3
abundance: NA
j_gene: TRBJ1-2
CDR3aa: CATQTDNYGYTF
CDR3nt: TGTGCCACCCAGACAGATAACTATGGCTACACCTTC

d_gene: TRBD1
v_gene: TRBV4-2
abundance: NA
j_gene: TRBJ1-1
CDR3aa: CASSQDEAGGLGAFF
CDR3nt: TGTGCCAGCAGCCAAGATGAGGCAGGGGGCCTCGGGGCTTTCTTT

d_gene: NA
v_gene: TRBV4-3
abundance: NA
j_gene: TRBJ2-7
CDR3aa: CASSQDYRQAYEQYF
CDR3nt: TGCGCCAGCAGCCAAGATTATAGACAGGCTTACGAGCAGTACTTC

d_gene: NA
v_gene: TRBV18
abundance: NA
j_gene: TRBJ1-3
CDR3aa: CASSALQYSGNTIYF
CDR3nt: TGTGCCAGCTCAGCCCTACAGTACTCTGGAAACACCATATATTTT

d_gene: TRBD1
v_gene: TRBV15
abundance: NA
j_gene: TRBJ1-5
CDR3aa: CATSRERDSWNQPQHF
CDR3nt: TGTGCCACCAGCAGAGAACGGGACAGTTGGAATCAGCCCCAGCATTTT

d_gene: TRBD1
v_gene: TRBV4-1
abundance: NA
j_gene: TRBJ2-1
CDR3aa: CASSRGQGADEQFF
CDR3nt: TGCGCCAGCAGCCGGGGACAGGGGGCGGATGAGCAGTTCTTC

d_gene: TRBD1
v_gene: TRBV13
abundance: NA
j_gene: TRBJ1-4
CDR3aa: CASSRRAGGDEKLFF
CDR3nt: TGTGCCAGCAGCCGCCGGGCAGGGGGCGATGAAAAACTGTTTTTT

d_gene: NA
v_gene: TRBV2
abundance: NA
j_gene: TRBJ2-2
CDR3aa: CASSPTGRLLRTGELFF
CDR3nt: TGTGCCAGCAGTCCTACAGGGCGATTATTGAGGACCGGGGAGCTGTTTTTT

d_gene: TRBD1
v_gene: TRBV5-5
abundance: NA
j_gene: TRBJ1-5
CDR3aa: CASSQGPGGRLWNQPQHF
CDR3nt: TGTGCCAGCAGCCAGGGGCCAGGGGGCAGACTTTGGAATCAGCCCCAGCATTTT

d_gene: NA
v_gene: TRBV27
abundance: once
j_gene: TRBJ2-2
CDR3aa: CATSRGTGELFF
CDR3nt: TGTGCCACCTCTAGGGGGACCGGGGAGCTGTTTTTT

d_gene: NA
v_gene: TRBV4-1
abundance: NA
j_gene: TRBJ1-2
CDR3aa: CASSQEWARGYTF
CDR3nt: TGCGCCAGCAGCCAAGAATGGGCCCGTGGCTACACCTTC

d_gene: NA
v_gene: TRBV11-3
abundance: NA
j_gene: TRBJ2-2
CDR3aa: CASSSWGENTGELFF
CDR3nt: TGTGCCAGCAGCTCTTGGGGCGAGAACACCGGGGAGCTGTTTTTT

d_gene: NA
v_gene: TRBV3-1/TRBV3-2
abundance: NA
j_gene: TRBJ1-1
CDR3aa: CASRPNSHTGSTEAFF
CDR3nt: TGTGCCAGCAGGCCAAATTCACACACAGGGAGCACTGAAGCTTTCTTT

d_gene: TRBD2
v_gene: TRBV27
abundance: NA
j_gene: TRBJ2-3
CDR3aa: CASRLTSGGLTDTQYF
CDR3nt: TGTGCCAGCAGGCTGACTAGCGGGGGCCTCACAGATACGCAGTATTTT

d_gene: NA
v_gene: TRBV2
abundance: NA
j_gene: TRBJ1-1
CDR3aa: CASSETGHNTEAFF
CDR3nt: TGTGCCAGCAGTGAGACAGGACACAACACTGAAGCTTTCTTT

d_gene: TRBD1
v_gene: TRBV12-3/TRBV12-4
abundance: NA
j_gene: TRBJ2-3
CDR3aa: CASSETGFTQYF
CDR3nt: TGTGCCAGCAGTGAGACAGGGTTTACGCAGTATTTT

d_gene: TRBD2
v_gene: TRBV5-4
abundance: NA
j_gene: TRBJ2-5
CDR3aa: CASSLDPWGGETQYF
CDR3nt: TGTGCCAGCAGCTTGGACCCTTGGGGGGGAGAGACCCAGTACTTC

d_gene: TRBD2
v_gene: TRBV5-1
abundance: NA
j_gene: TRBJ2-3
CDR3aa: CASSLMLAGGTDTQYF
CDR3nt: TGCGCCAGCAGCTTAATGCTAGCGGGGGGGACAGATACGCAGTATTTT

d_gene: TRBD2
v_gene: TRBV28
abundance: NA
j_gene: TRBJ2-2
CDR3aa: CASIGGAETGELFF
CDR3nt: TGTGCCAGCATCGGGGGGGCAGAGACCGGGGAGCTGTTTTTT

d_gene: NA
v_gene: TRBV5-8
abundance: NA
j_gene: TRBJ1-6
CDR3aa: CASSPGGPLHF
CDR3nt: TGTGCCAGCAGCCCGGGGGGACCCCTCCACTTT

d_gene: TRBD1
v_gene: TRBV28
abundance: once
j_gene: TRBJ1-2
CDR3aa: CASNLPRGQGASGYTF
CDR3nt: TGTGCCAGCAATCTTCCAAGGGGACAGGGGGCGTCTGGCTACACCTTC

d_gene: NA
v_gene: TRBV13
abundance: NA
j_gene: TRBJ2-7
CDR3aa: CASSIQTGFSAEQYF
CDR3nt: TGTGCCAGCAGCATACAGACGGGGTTTAGCGCCGAGCAGTACTTC

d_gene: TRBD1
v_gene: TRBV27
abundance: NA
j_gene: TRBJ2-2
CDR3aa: CANPPGQTNTGELFF
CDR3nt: TGTGCCAACCCACCGGGACAGACGAACACCGGGGAGCTGTTTTTT

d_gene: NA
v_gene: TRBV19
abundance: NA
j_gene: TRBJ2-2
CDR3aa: CASLAGSYTGELFF
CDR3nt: TGTGCCAGCCTGGCAGGGTCATACACCGGGGAGCTGTTTTTT

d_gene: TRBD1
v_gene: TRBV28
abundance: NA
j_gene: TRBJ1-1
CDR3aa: CASKTTGGYTEAFF
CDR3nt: TGTGCCAGCAAAACAACAGGGGGGTACACTGAAGCTTTCTTT

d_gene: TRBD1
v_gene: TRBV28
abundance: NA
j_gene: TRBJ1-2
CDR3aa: CASRLTGGASVLRLYGYTF
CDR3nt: TGTGCCAGCAGACTCACAGGGGGCGCATCAGTTTTAAGGCTCTATGGCTACACCTTC

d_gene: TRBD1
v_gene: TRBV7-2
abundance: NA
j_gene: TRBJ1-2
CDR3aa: CASTYRTGGAYGYTF
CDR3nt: TGTGCCAGCACCTATCGGACAGGGGGCGCATATGGCTACACCTTC

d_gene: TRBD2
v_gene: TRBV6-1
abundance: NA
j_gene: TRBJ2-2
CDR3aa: CASSALSGGAIGELFF
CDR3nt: TGTGCCAGCAGTGCCCTGAGCGGGGGGGCAATCGGGGAGCTGTTTTTT

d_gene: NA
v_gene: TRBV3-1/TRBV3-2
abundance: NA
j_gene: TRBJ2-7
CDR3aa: CASSQDRGWGYRLSYEQYF
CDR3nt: TGTGCCAGCAGCCAAGATCGTGGGTGGGGATACAGGCTTTCCTACGAGCAGTACTTC

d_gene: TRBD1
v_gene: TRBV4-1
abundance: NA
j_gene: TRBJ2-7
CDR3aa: CASSQAPPTGGREQYF
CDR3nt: TGCGCCAGCAGCCAAGCGCCACCGACAGGGGGGCGCGAGCAGTACTTC

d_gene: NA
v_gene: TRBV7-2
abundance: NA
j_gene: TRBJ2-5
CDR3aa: CASSLWWGGGQETQYF
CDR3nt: TGTGCCAGCAGCTTATGGTGGGGAGGAGGTCAAGAGACCCAGTACTTC

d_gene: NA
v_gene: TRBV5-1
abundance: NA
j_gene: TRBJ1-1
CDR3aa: CASSLRLSAGEGTEAFF
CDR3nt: TGCGCCAGCAGCTTGAGGTTATCGGCGGGGGAGGGCACTGAAGCTTTCTTT

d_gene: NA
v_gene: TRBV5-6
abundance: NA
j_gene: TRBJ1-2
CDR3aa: CASRPDGGTRGYTF
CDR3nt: TGTGCCAGCAGACCGGACGGAGGTACGCGTGGCTACACCTTC

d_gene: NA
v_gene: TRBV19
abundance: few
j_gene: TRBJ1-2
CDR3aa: CASSTPTFANYGYTF
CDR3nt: TGTGCCAGTAGCACTCCGACATTCGCTAACTATGGCTACACCTTC